The entry that follows covers one T cell receptor (beta chain) sequence. This record comes from a study of blood T cell repertoires in COVID-19. Study-wide background: From T cells, B-cell-depleted T cells, or PBMCs came the material, which was cDNA or gDNA.

TCRdb keeps only in-frame clones here, not all; method: immunoSEQ multiplex PCR. Of under 55,000 clones in the sample, roughly 80% were seen once. V gave up 3 bases and J gave up 0 bases, with 5 bases separating them. Germline V lookup: CDR1 SNHLY, CDR2 FYNNEI. This CDR3 comprises 13 residues. The sequence came from a man aged 70 or older with acute or convalescent COVID-19. The sequenced sample was peripheral blood. V and J are TRBV2 and TRBJ1-1, with D unresolved. The CDR3 here is CASSDEMNTEAFF. DNA of the CDR3: TGTGCCAGCAGTGATGAGATGAACACTGAAGCTTTCTTT.